One sample yielded the 8 T cell receptor beta chains listed below, sequenced in a study of cytomegalovirus exposure and HLA in healthy donors. With 60 Vbeta and 13 Jbeta primers, the PCR was carried out. The table came from immunoSEQ multiplex PCR; TCRdb's copy has only in-frame clones and leaves some out. The sample has fewer than 130,000 clones; about 79% are singletons. The sample comprised PBMCs. The receptor source for this set is a man in his fifties in good health and CMV-seropositive.

The chain couples TRBV19 to TRBJ2-7, with D tentatively TRBD1 (6 bases). Germline V CDR1 and CDR2: LNHDA, SQIVND (reference sequence). The CDR3 covers 13 residues. Deletions cut 3 bases from V and 4 bases from J, with 10 bases between. In DNA, the CDR3 is TGTGCCAGTAGTATCTCAGGGGATTACGAGCAGTACTTC. Encoded protein: CASSISGDYEQYF.

This clone appeared a few times. This chain links TRBV5-6 with TRBJ1-2; 10 positions agree with TRBD1. V was clipped by 0 bases and J by 8 bases; unmatched bases: 4. Germline V gene data show CDR1 as SGHDT and CDR2 as YYEEEE. This CDR3 region has 14 residues. CDR3 protein: CASSLGQGARGYTF. CDR3 DNA: TGTGCCAGCAGCTTGGGACAGGGGGCGCGGGGCTACACCTTC.

The rearrangement uses TRBV6-1 and TRBJ1-2, with 7 bases fitting TRBD1. The CDR3 is 15 amino acids. Germline loops: CDR1 MNHNS, CDR2 SASEGT. The ends lost 0 bases at V and 6 bases at J; junction bases unmatched: 7. The CDR3 region is CASSEAVGTANGYTF. CDR3 DNA: TGTGCCAGCAGTGAAGCGGTCGGGACAGCAAATGGCTACACCTTC.

The CDR3 bases are TGTGCCAGCAGCCTGGCACAGGCGTCTTATAATTCACCCCTCCACTTT. The encoded protein is CASSLAQASYNSPLHF. The rearrangement joins TRBV27 to TRBJ1-6; perhaps TRBD1 as D (5 bases). This CDR3 is 16 amino acids long. V shed 6 bases and J shed 4 bases, with 16 bases lying between them. Germline CDR1 reads MNHEY; CDR2 reads SMNVEV (reference sequence).

This clone was counted once. The V call is TRBV13, the J call TRBJ1-5, with 10 bases matching TRBD1. V shed 0 bases, J shed 7 bases, and the junction held 0 bases outside the gene matches. This CDR3 has 14 amino acids. CDR1 is PRHDT, CDR2 FYEKMQ, per germline (reference sequence). CDR3 region: CASSLGTGGQPQHF. DNA of the CDR3: TGTGCCAGCAGCTTAGGGACAGGGGGCCAGCCCCAGCATTTT.

V usage is TRBV5-1 and J usage is TRBJ2-7; 10 bases are a match to TRBD2. In germline, CDR1 is SGHRS, CDR2 YFSETQ. Unmatched junction bases numbered 6, after V lost 7 bases and J lost 2 bases. This CDR3 spans 14 amino acids. The CDR3 sequence: CASGSGGPTYEQYF. CDR3 bases: TGCGCCAGCGGTAGCGGGGGGCCTACCTACGAGCAGTACTTC.

The rearrangement joins TRBV9 to TRBJ2-5; D gene unclear. CDR1 is SGDLS and CDR2 is YYNGEE in the germline V gene. The CDR3 sequence is 13 residues long. Trimming stripped 5 bases from V and 2 bases from J, with 10 bases between. CDR3 sequence reads: CASSLFVQETQYF. The CDR3 DNA sequence: TGTGCCAGCAGTTTATTCGTGCAAGAGACCCAGTACTTC.

This chain connects TRBV6-4 to TRBJ1-1; TRBD1 aligns across 8 bases. V lost 3 bases and J lost 5; bases outside the gene matches: 8. The CDR3 consists of 15 residues. Germline V gene lookup returns CDR1 MRHNA and CDR2 SNTAGT. The CDR3 reads CASSEENRGGTEAFF. The CDR3 bases are TGTGCCAGCAGTGAAGAGAACAGGGGGGGGACTGAAGCTTTCTTT.